These 10 T cell receptor beta chains were all obtained from the same sample, sequenced in a study of OX40 agonist ivuxolimab in advanced cancers. Only in-frame clones appear in the TCRdb table, and some are missing; sequencing was by immunoSEQ multiplex PCR. The data contain roughly 50,000 clones, approximately 80% of them singletons. The sequences come from CD4+ or CD8+ T cells sorted from blood, collected in a trial of the OX40 agonist ivuxolimab. These receptors were collected from an adult with an advanced solid tumor such as melanoma, head and neck, liver or kidney cancer.

The chain is built from TRBV5-6 and TRBJ2-1, with D tentatively TRBD2 (6 bases). The CDR3 loop spans 14 amino acids. Trimming removed 1 base at V and 6 bases at J, with 11 bases between. Germline loops: CDR1 SGHDT, CDR2 YYEEEE. The CDR3 nucleotides are TGTGCCAGCAGCTTGAGCGGGTCAAGCAATGAGCAGTTCTTC. This codes for CASSLSGSSNEQFF.

The V call is TRBV7-2, the J call TRBJ2-7; possibly TRBD1 for D (6 bases). The CDR3 loop spans 14 amino acids. Trimming left V 2 bases short and J 5 bases short, with 13 bases between. In germline, CDR1 is SGHTA, CDR2 FQGNSA. CDR3 residues: CASSLNAGTNEQYF. CDR3 DNA sequence: TGTGCCAGCAGCTTAAACGCCGGGACAAACGAGCAGTACTTC.

This sequence joins TRBV7-2 and TRBJ1-6; no firm D call. The CDR3 extends over 15 amino acids. The germline gives CDR1 SGHTA, CDR2 FQGNSA. Trimming removed 4 bases from V and 8 bases from J, with 15 bases in between. As DNA, the CDR3 is TGTGCCAGCAGCTCCCGCCGGCCGGATTATTCACCCCTCCACTTT. This translates into CASSSRRPDYSPLHF. Variable domain in full (rest from reference TRBV7-2 and TRBJ1-6): GAGVSQSPSNKVTEKGKDVELRCDPISGHTALYWYRQSLGQGLEFLIYFQGNSAPDKSGLPSDRFSAERTGGSVSTLTIQRTQQEDSAVYLCASSSRRPDYSPLHFGNGTRLTVT.

The chain employs TRBV13 and TRBJ2-1; 7 nucleotides match TRBD1. Germline V gene lookup returns CDR1 PRHDT and CDR2 FYEKMQ (reference sequence). The CDR3 has 14 residues. The J segment lost 1 base and the V segment lost 5 bases, leaving 2 bases of the junction unmatched. The chain's CDR3 is CASSPGQSYNEQFF. The CDR3 nucleotides are TGTGCCAGCAGCCCGGGACAGTCCTACAATGAGCAGTTCTTC. Full variable domain (missing parts from reference TRBV13 and TRBJ2-1): AAGVIQSPRHLIKEKRETATLKCYPIPRHDTVYWYQQGPGQDPQFLISFYEKMQSDKGSIPDRFSAQQFSDYHSELNMSSLELGDSALYFCASSPGQSYNEQFFGPGTRLTVL.

This rearrangement joins TRBV4-1 to TRBJ1-1; maybe TRBD1 (6 bases). Germline CDR1 reads MGHRA; CDR2 reads YSYEKL. Between the trimmed V and J ends, which lost 0 bases and 8 bases, there was a span of 16 bases. The CDR3 is made up of 15 amino acids. This chain's CDR3 is CASSQDRTHREEAFF. CDR3 nucleotides: TGCGCCAGCAGCCAAGATCGTACCCACAGGGAGGAAGCTTTCTTT.

V is TRBV5-1 and J is TRBJ2-3; 8 bases fit TRBD2. Trimming removed 4 bases from V and 0 bases from J; junction bases left unmatched: 7. The CDR3 contains 16 residues. Germline values: CDR1 SGHRS, CDR2 YFSETQ. The CDR3 loop reads CASSPIIAGSTDTQYF. In DNA form, the CDR3 reads TGCGCCAGCAGCCCCATCATAGCGGGGAGCACAGATACGCAGTATTTT.

The V call is TRBV11-2, the J call TRBJ2-1, with 9 positions matching TRBD2. The length of the CDR3 is 12 residues. Looked up from germline, CDR1 is SGHAT and CDR2 is FQNNGV. Losses at the gene ends were 5 bases for V and 12 bases for J; bases not matched to a gene: 5. The CDR3 region is CASSPGAGGQFF. The CDR3 bases are TGTGCCAGCAGCCCTGGAGCGGGAGGGCAGTTCTTC.

The DNA of the CDR3 is TGTGCCAGTGCCCGGACAGGGTACACTGAAGCTTTCTTT. This codes for CASARTGYTEAFF. The rearrangement uses TRBV19 and TRBJ1-1, with 8 bases aligning to TRBD1. The CDR3 totals 13 residues. Germline V gene lookup returns CDR1 LNHDA and CDR2 SQIVND (reference sequence). After removal of 8 bases from V and 3 bases from J, the junction contained 5 bases not matched to a gene.

The V call is TRBV28, the J call TRBJ2-7; 7 positions match TRBD2. Germline CDR1 reads MDHEN; CDR2 reads SYDVKM. Unmatched junction bases numbered 4, after V lost 4 bases and J lost 7 bases. The CDR3 is 12 amino acids. The CDR3 DNA is TGTGCCAGCAGTTGGGGGGGGAGGGAGCAGTACTTC. This encodes CASSWGGREQYF. The whole variable domain, filled in from reference TRBV28 and TRBJ2-7, reads DVKVTQSSRYLVKRTGEKVFLECVQDMDHENMFWYRQDPGLGLRLIYFSYDVKMKEKGDIPEGYSVSREKKERFSLILESASTNQTSMYLCASSWGGREQYFGPGTRLTVT.

The chain is built from TRBV30 and TRBJ1-4; 8 positions match TRBD1. J was trimmed by 2 bases and V by 1 base; bases with no gene match: 3. The CDR3 covers 15 residues. Germline V lookup: CDR1 GTSNPN, CDR2 SVGIG (reference sequence). CDR3 sequence: CAWSGQGLTNEKLFF. CDR3 DNA: TGTGCCTGGAGTGGACAGGGGTTGACTAATGAAAAACTGTTTTTT.